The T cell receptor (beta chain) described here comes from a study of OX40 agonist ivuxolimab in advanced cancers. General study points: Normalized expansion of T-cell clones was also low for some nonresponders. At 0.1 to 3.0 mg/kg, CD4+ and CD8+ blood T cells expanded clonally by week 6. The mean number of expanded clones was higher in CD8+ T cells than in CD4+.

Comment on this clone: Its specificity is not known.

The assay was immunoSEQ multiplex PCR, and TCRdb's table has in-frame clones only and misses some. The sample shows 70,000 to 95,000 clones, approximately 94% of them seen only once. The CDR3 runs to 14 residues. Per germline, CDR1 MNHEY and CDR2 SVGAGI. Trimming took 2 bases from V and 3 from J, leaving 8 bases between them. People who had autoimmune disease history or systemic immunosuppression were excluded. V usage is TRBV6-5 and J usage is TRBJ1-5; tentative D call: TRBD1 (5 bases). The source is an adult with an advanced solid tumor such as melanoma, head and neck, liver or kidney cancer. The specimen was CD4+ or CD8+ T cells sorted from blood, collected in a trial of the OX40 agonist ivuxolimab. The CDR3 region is CASSYQGINQPQHF. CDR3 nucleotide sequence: TGTGCCAGCAGTTACCAGGGTATCAATCAGCCCCAGCATTTT.